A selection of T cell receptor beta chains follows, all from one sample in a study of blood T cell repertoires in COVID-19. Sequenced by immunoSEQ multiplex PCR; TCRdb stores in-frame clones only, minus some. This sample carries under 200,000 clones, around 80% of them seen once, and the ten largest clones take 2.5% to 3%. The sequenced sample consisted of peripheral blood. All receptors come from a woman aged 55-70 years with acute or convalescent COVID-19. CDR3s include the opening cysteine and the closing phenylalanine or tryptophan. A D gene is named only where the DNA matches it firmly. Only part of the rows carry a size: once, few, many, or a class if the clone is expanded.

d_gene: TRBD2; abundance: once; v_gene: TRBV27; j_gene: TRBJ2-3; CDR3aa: CASSLSPRVAGASGTDTQYF; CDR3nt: TGTGCCAGCAGTTTATCTCCTCGAGTAGCGGGGGCTTCGGGCACAGATACGCAGTATTTT
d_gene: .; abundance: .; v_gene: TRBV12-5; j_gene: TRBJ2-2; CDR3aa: CASGLFSGATGELFF; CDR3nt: TGTGCTAGTGGTTTGTTCTCAGGGGCCACCGGGGAGCTGTTTTTT
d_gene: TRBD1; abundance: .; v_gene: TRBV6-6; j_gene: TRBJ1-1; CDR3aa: CATGDRVMNTEAFF; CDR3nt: TGTGCCACCGGGGACAGAGTAATGAACACTGAAGCTTTCTTT
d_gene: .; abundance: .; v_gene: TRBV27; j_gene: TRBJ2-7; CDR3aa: CASGNRLRPYEQYF; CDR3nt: TGTGCCAGCGGAAACAGACTAAGACCCTACGAGCAGTACTTC
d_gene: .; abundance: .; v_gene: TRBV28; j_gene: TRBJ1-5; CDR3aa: CASSPPGSGQPQHF; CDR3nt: TGTGCCAGCAGTCCGCCTGGGTCGGGACAGCCCCAGCATTTT
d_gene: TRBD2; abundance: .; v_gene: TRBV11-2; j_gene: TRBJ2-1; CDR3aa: CASSAGLISYNEQFF; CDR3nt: TGTGCCAGCAGTGCGGGACTAATCTCCTACAATGAGCAGTTCTTC
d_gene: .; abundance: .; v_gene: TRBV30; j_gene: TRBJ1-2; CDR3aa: CAWREGFSYGYTF; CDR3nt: TGTGCCTGGAGGGAGGGGTTTTCCTATGGCTACACCTTC
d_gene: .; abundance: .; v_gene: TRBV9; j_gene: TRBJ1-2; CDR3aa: CASTAGGNYGYTF; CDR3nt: TGTGCCAGCACCGCCGGGGGAAACTATGGCTACACCTTC
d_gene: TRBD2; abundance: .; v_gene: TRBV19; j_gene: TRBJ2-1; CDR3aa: CASSGGTSAVNNEQFF; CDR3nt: TGTGCCAGTAGTGGGGGGACTAGCGCGGTCAACAATGAGCAGTTCTTC
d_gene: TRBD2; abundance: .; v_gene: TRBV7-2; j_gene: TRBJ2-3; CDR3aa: CASSPPGLAGGSDTQYF; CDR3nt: TGTGCCAGCAGCCCTCCTGGACTAGCGGGGGGCTCAGATACGCAGTATTTT
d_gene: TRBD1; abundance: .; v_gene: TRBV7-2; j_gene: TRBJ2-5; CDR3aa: CASSFPEGAETQYF; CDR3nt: TGTGCCAGCAGCTTCCCAGAGGGGGCAGAGACCCAGTACTTC
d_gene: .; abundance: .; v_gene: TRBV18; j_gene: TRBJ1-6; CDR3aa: CASSPPEGNSSPLHF; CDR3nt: TGTGCCAGCTCACCACCAGAGGGTAACTCTTCACCCCTCCACTTT
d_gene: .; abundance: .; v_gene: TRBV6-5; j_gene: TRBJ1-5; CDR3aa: CASSSGGPGPQHF; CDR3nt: TGTGCCAGCAGTTCTGGGGGCCCCGGGCCCCAGCATTTT
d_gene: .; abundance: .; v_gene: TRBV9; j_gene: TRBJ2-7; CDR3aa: CASSRVPEHEQYF; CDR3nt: TGTGCCAGCTCCCGGGTTCCGGAACACGAGCAGTACTTC
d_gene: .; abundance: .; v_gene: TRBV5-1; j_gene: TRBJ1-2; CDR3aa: CASRTRQNYGYTF; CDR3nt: TGCGCCAGCAGGACCCGACAGAACTATGGCTACACCTTC
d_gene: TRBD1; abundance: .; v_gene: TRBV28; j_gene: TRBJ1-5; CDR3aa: CASRAPGGGQPQHF; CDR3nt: TGTGCCAGCAGAGCCCCAGGGGGCGGGCAGCCCCAGCATTTT
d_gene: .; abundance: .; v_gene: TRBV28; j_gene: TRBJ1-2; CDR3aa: CASSFVRGNYGYTF; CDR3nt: TGTGCCAGCAGTTTTGTCAGGGGAAACTATGGCTACACCTTC
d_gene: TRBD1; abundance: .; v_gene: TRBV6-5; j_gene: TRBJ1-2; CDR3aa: CASRTGPHGYTF; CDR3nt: TGTGCCAGCAGGACAGGGCCACATGGCTACACCTTC
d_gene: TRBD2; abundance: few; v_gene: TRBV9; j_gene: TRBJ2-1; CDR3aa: CASSVGGTSGVYNEQFF; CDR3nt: TGTGCCAGCAGCGTAGGGGGGACTAGCGGGGTCTACAATGAGCAGTTCTTC
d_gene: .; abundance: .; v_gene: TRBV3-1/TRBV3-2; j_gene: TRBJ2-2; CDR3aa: CASSHRRDPNTGELFF; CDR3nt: TGTGCCAGCAGCCACCGGCGGGACCCCAACACCGGGGAGCTGTTTTTT
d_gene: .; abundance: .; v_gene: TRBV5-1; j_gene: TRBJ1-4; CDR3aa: CASSFGGTNEKLFF; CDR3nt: TGCGCCAGCAGCTTCGGGGGTACTAATGAAAAACTGTTTTTT
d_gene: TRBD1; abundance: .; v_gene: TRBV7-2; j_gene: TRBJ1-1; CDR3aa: CASSLNPRGASTEAFF; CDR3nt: TGTGCCAGCAGCTTAAACCCCAGGGGGGCGAGTACTGAAGCTTTCTTT
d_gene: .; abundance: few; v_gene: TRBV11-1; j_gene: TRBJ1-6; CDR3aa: CASSSTRNSPLHF; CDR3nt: TGTGCCAGCAGCTCGACACGGAATTCACCCCTCCACTTT
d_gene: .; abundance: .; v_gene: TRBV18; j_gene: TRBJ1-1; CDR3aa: CASSPLSDRNTEAFF; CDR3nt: TGTGCCAGCTCACCACTATCCGACAGGAACACTGAAGCTTTCTTT
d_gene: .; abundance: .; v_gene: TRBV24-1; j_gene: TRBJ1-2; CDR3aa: CATSDFQTNYGYTF; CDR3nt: TGTGCCACCAGTGATTTTCAGACTAACTATGGCTACACCTTC
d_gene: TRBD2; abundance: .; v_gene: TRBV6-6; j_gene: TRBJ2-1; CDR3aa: CASSKGLAAYNEQFF; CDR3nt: TGTGCCAGCAGTAAAGGACTAGCGGCCTACAATGAGCAGTTCTTC
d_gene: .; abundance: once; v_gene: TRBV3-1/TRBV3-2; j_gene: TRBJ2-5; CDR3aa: CASSQVGEETQYF; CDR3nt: TGTGCCAGCAGCCAAGTAGGGGAAGAGACCCAGTACTTC
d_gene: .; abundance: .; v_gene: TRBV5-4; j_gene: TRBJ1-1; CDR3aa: CASSLGPWEITEAFF; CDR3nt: TGTGCCAGCAGCTTGGGCCCTTGGGAGATCACTGAAGCTTTCTTT
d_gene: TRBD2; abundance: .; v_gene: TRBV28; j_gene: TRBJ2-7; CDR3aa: CASTSSGVPSYEQYF; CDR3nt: TGTGCCAGCACTTCTAGCGGGGTCCCCTCCTACGAGCAGTACTTC
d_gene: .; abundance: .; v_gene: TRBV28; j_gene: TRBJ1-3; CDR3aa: CASSRLPVGGNTIYF; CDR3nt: TGTGCCAGCAGTCGCCTTCCAGTGGGCGGAAACACCATATATTTT
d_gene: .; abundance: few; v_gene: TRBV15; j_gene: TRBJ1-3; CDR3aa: CATSRGGPSSGNTIYF; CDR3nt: TGTGCCACCAGCAGAGGCGGGCCCTCCTCTGGAAACACCATATATTTT
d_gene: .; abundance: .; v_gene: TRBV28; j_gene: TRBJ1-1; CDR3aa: CASSSTANTEAFF; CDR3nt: TGTGCCAGCAGTTCGACAGCCAACACTGAAGCTTTCTTT
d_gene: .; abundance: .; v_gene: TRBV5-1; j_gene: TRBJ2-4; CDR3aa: CASSLEASSVAKNIQYF; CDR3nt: TGCGCCAGCAGCTTGGAAGCATCTAGCGTAGCCAAAAACATTCAGTACTTC
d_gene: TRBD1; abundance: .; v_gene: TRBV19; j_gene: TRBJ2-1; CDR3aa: CASSIVTGGQEFF; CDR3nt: TGTGCCAGTAGTATAGTTACAGGGGGTCAGGAGTTCTTC
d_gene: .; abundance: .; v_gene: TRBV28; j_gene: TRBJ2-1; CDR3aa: CASMPESSWEQFF; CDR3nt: TGTGCCAGCATGCCCGAGTCTTCGTGGGAGCAGTTCTTC
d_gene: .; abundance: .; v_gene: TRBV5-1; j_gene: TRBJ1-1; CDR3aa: CASSDTGPEAFF; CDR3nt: TGCGCCAGCAGCGACACAGGCCCTGAAGCTTTCTTT
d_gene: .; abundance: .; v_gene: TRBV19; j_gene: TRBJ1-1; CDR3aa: CASSIGAGWTEAFF; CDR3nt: TGTGCCAGTAGTATAGGGGCAGGGTGGACTGAAGCTTTCTTT
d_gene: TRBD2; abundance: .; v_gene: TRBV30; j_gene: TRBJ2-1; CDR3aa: CAWTSGGGRYEQFF; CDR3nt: TGTGCCTGGACTAGCGGGGGGGGAAGGTATGAGCAGTTCTTC
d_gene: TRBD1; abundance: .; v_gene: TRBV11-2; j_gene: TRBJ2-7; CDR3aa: CASSLVSGRTGVSEQYF; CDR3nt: TGTGCCAGCAGCTTAGTCTCCGGTCGGACAGGGGTGAGCGAGCAGTACTTC
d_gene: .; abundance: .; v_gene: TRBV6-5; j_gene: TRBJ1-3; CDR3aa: CASSTTGNTIYF; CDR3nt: TGTGCCAGCAGTACAACTGGAAACACCATATATTTT
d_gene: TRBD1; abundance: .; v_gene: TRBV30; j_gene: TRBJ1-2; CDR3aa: CAWIPDRGPRFYGYTF; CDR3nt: TGTGCCTGGATCCCGGACAGGGGGCCGCGATTCTATGGCTACACCTTC
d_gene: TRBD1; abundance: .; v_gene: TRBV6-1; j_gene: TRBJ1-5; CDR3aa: CASSELLTGYQPQHF; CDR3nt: TGTGCCAGCAGTGAACTATTGACAGGGTATCAGCCCCAGCATTTT
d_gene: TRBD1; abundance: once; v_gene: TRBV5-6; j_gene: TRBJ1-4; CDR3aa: CASSSPGGRANEKLFF; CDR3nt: TGTGCCAGCAGCTCCCCAGGGGGAAGGGCTAATGAAAAACTGTTTTTT
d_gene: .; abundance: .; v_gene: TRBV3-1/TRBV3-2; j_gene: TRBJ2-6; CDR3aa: CASTTEHGGRNSGANVLTF; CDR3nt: TGTGCCAGCACCACGGAACATGGGGGCAGAAACTCTGGGGCCAACGTCCTGACTTTC
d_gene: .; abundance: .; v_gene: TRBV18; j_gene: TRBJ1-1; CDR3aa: CASSPQAGLNTEAFF; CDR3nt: TGTGCCAGCTCACCACAGGCAGGGTTGAACACTGAAGCTTTCTTT
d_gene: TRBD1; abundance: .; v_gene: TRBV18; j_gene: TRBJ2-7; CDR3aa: CASSRQGRTGYEQYF; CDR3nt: TGTGCCAGCTCACGTCAGGGAAGGACAGGCTACGAGCAGTACTTC
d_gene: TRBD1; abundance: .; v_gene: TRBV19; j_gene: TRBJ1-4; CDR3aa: CASSIGTGGERWQLFF; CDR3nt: TGTGCCAGTAGTATAGGGACAGGGGGCGAAAGATGGCAACTGTTTTTT
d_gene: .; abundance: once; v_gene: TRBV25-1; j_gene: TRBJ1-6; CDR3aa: CASSGPGRGSPLHF; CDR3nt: TGTGCCAGCAGTGGGCCGGGGAGAGGTTCACCCCTCCACTTT
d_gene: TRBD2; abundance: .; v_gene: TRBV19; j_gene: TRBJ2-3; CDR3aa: CASSPRTSGATDTQYF; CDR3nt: TGTGCCAGTAGTCCCCGGACTAGCGGGGCCACAGATACGCAGTATTTT
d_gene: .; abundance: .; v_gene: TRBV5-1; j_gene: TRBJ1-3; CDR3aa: CASSPYDSTGNTIYF; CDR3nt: TGCGCCAGCAGCCCATACGACAGTACTGGAAACACCATATATTTT
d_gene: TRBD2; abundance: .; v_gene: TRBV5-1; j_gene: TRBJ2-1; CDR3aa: CASSLGGTSANEQFF; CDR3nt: TGCGCCAGCAGCTTGGGTGGGACTAGCGCCAATGAGCAGTTCTTC
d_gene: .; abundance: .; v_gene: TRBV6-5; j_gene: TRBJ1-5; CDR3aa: CASSSLFGQSNQPQHF; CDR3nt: TGTGCCAGCAGTTCTCTTTTCGGACAGAGCAATCAGCCCCAGCATTTT
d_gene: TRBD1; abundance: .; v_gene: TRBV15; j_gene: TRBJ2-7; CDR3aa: CATSRESGQGNYEQYF; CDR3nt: TGTGCCACCAGCAGAGAATCGGGACAGGGGAACTACGAGCAGTACTTC